These 27 T cell receptor beta chains were all obtained from the same sample, sequenced in a study of CD8 T cells in Susac syndrome. An input of about 0.5 to 1 ug of RNA was subjected to reverse transcription using random hexamers. Using its own MiXCR run on the immunoSEQ multiplex PCR reads, TCRdb lists one record per CDR3 protein. The table has some 160,000 distinct CDR3 sequences, around 95% seen once. The sequencing sample was made of CD4+ T cells from PBMCs. These receptors originate from a human donor with Susac syndrome.

The chain uses TRBV20-1 and TRBJ2-7, with 9 positions matching TRBD1. The germline gives CDR1 DFQATT, CDR2 SNEGSKA (reference sequence). This CDR3 is built from 12 residues. V shed 3 bases and J 5 bases; nucleotides not matched to a gene: 2. CDR3 residues: CSASRTGDEQYF. For the CDR3, the DNA is TGCAGTGCTAGCCGGACAGGGGACGAGCAGTACTTC.

This chain links TRBV19 with TRBJ2-4, with 9 bases aligning to TRBD1. J lost 3 bases, V lost 6 bases, and 6 bases had no gene match. CDR3 length equals 15 residues. Germline CDR1 and CDR2: LNHDA and SQIVND (reference sequence). In nucleotides, the CDR3 is TGTGCCAGTAGCAGGGACAGGGCGGACAAAAACATTCAGTACTTC. Translation gives CASSRDRADKNIQYF.

V gene TRBV20-1 combines with J gene TRBJ2-5, with TRBD1 matching 11 bases. Germline CDR1 DFQATT, CDR2 SNEGSKA (reference sequence). J was trimmed by 5 bases and V by 6 bases; bases with no gene match: 8. CDR3 length: 14 amino acids. CDR3 DNA: TGCAGTGCACCTAGGACAGGGGGCCTTGAGACCCAGTACTTC. Translation gives CSAPRTGGLETQYF.

The V gene is TRBV7-6, the J gene TRBJ2-5; D is unresolved. Germline values: CDR1 SGHVS, CDR2 FNYEAQ. The CDR3 sequence is 12 residues long. The V and J ends lost 2 bases and 4 bases respectively, with 5 bases between them. CDR3 nucleotides: TGTGCCAGCAGCTTACTTGGAGAGACCCAGTACTTC. It codes for CASSLLGETQYF.

This chain uses TRBV15 with TRBJ2-3; 8 bases align to TRBD1. The V gene's germline CDR1 is LNHNV and CDR2 YYDKDF (reference sequence). The CDR3 is 15 residues long. V shed 0 bases, J shed 6 bases, and the junction held 5 bases outside the gene matches. As DNA, the CDR3 is TGTGCCACCAGCAGAGATTGGACAGGGTCGGATACGCAGTATTTT. This gives the protein CATSRDWTGSDTQYF.

The V gene is TRBV20-1, the J gene TRBJ2-5, with a possible D match to TRBD2 (7 bases). V lost 3 bases, J lost 5 bases, and 13 bases lay in between. CDR3 size: 13 residues. CDR1 DFQATT and CDR2 SNEGSKA come from the germline V gene (reference sequence). CDR3 protein: CSASEGGRETQYF. Written as DNA, the CDR3 is TGCAGTGCTAGCGAGGGGGGGCGGGAGACCCAGTACTTC.

V usage is TRBV15 and J usage is TRBJ1-2; tentative D call: TRBD1 (6 bases). The CDR3 is 15 residues long. Germline CDR1 LNHNV, CDR2 YYDKDF (reference sequence). V lost 2 bases and J 0 bases, leaving 10 bases between the germline ends. CDR3 sequence reads: CATSRRDTSNYGYTF. The CDR3 coding sequence is TGTGCCACCAGCAGACGGGACACCTCTAACTATGGCTACACCTTC.

V and J are TRBV29-1 and TRBJ2-1; a weak D match, TRBD2 (5 bases). Germline V gene data show CDR1 as SQVTM and CDR2 as ANQGSEA. The CDR3 totals 12 residues. Trimming stripped 7 bases from V and 8 bases from J, with 15 bases between. CDR3 region: CSGGLEWDEQFF. The CDR3 nucleotides are TGCAGCGGCGGACTGGAATGGGATGAGCAGTTCTTC.

The rearrangement uses TRBV28 and TRBJ2-1; TRBD2 agrees at 10 bases. There are 15 residues in the CDR3. V shed 5 bases and J 4 bases; nucleotides not matched to a gene: 5. Germline CDR1 is MDHEN and CDR2 is SYDVKM. The CDR3 sequence: CASSLLAGRYNEQFF. DNA of the CDR3: TGTGCCAGCAGTCTACTAGCGGGAAGGTACAATGAGCAGTTCTTC.

V and J are TRBV5-1 and TRBJ2-1; D is ambiguous. Germline CDR1 is SGHRS and CDR2 is YFSETQ. Between the trimmed V and J ends, which lost 0 bases and 7 bases, there was a span of 14 bases. The CDR3 runs to 15 residues. In DNA, the CDR3 is TGCGCCAGCAGCTTGGACGGGCGTTCACAGAATGAGCAGTTCTTC. Amino acid sequence: CASSLDGRSQNEQFF.

The J gene is TRBJ1-2, the V gene TRBV5-1; D may be TRBD1 (6 bases). Deletions cut 4 bases from V and 1 base from J, with 14 bases between. The CDR3 is 15 amino acids. Germline V gene sequence: CDR1 SGHRS, CDR2 YFSETQ. CDR3 DNA: TGCGCCAGCAGCAACCCACAGGGTAATAACTATGGCTACACCTTC. It encodes CASSNPQGNNYGYTF.

The chain uses TRBV18 and TRBJ1-5; D is unresolved. The CDR3 has 14 amino acids. V shed 6 bases and J shed 2 bases, with 11 bases lying between them. The germline V gene encodes CDR1 KGHSH and CDR2 LQKENI. The CDR3 protein is CASSVELGNQPQHF. The CDR3 DNA is TGTGCCAGCTCGGTGGAATTGGGCAATCAGCCCCAGCATTTT.

The rearrangement uses TRBV29-1 and TRBJ2-1; the D gene could be TRBD1 or TRBD2 (5 bases each). The CDR3 length is 14 residues. Trimming pared 3 bases from V and 0 bases from J, leaving 9 bases between. The germline CDR1 and CDR2 sequences are SQVTM and ANQGSEA. This CDR3 reads CSVERGPSYNEQFF. CDR3 nucleotide sequence: TGCAGCGTTGAGAGGGGCCCCTCCTACAATGAGCAGTTCTTC.

The V call is TRBV27, the J call TRBJ1-2; D uncertain. CDR3 size: 15 residues. Trimming stripped 5 bases from V and 2 bases from J, with 15 bases between. Germline values: CDR1 MNHEY, CDR2 SMNVEV (reference sequence). This CDR3 is CASSQTRTGNYGYTF. CDR3 DNA: TGTGCCAGCAGTCAGACCCGGACGGGGAACTATGGCTACACCTTC.

This clonotype appeared once. This sequence joins TRBV29-1 and TRBJ2-3; tentatively, D is TRBD1 (5 bases). Trimming left V 7 bases short and J 2 bases short, with 13 bases between. Germline CDR1 SQVTM, CDR2 ANQGSEA. The CDR3 contains 13 residues. DNA for the CDR3: TGCAGCGGCCTGTTGACAGTCACAGATACGCAGTATTTT. This encodes CSGLLTVTDTQYF.

The table lists this clonotype with a count of one. The rearrangement links TRBV7-2 to TRBJ2-1; tentatively, D is TRBD2 (5 bases). Trimming shortened V by 5 bases and J by 9 bases, and 11 bases separated the two germline ends. The CDR3 covers 12 residues. Germline lookup yields CDR1 SGHTA and CDR2 FQGNSA. The CDR3, as DNA: TGTGCCAGCAGCAACCCTGGAGGTGAGCAGTTCTTC. As protein: CASSNPGGEQFF.

The count of this clonotype is one. V usage is TRBV4-1 and J usage is TRBJ2-2; D gene unclear. The V and J ends lost 1 base and 2 bases respectively, with 8 bases between them. Germline assignment: CDR1 MGHRA and CDR2 YSYEKL. This CDR3 is 15 amino acids long. The CDR3 nucleotides read TGCGCCAGCAGCCAAGTGGCCACCAACACCGGGGAGCTGTTTTTT. Its translation: CASSQVATNTGELFF.

The chain links TRBV18 to TRBJ2-3; 10 bases fit TRBD2. This CDR3 region has 14 residues. CDR1 and CDR2 (germline): KGHSH, LQKENI. The V gene end was trimmed by 3 bases and the J gene end by 6 bases; junction bases not matched to a gene: 3. This CDR3 is CASSPGLAIDTQYF. In nucleotides, the CDR3 is TGTGCCAGCTCACCGGGACTAGCGATCGATACGCAGTATTTT. Full variable domain (remainder filled in from reference TRBV18 and TRBJ2-3): NAGVMQNPRHLVRRRGQEARLRCSPMKGHSHVYWYRQLPEEGLKFMVYLQKENIIDESGMPKERFSAEFPKEGPSILRIQQVVRGDSAAYFCASSPGLAIDTQYFGPGTRLTVL.

This chain links TRBV29-1 with TRBJ2-5; D is possibly TRBD2 (5 bases). Germline CDR1 SQVTM, CDR2 ANQGSEA. Deletions cut 1 base from V and 3 bases from J, with 9 bases between. CDR3 length: 13 residues. The CDR3, as DNA: TGCAGCGTTGAAGTTTCCGGGGAAGAGACCCAGTACTTC. Translation gives CSVEVSGEETQYF.

V and J are TRBV28 and TRBJ1-5; no firm D call. V dropped 1 base and J dropped 0 bases, with 10 bases sitting between them. Germline CDR1 and CDR2: MDHEN and SYDVKM. The CDR3 has 16 amino acids. CDR3 amino acids: CASSLSSRISNQPQHF. CDR3 in DNA: TGTGCCAGCAGTTTATCCTCGAGGATTAGCAATCAGCCCCAGCATTTT.

The chain recombines TRBV18 with TRBJ2-1; D gene unclear. V was trimmed by 5 bases and J by 8 bases, leaving 7 bases between them. Germline assignment: CDR1 KGHSH and CDR2 LQKENI. CDR3 length: 11 residues. CDR3 nucleotide sequence: TGTGCCAGCTCAAGAGAACATGAGCAGTTCTTC. Its translation: CASSREHEQFF.

V gene TRBV18 combines with J gene TRBJ1-5, with a tentative D call TRBD1 (5 bases). The CDR3 contains 15 residues. Trimming shortened V by 6 bases and J by 2 bases, and 14 bases separated the two germline ends. The germline CDR1 and CDR2 sequences are KGHSH and LQKENI. This CDR3 reads CASSYTGARNQPQHF. The CDR3, as DNA: TGTGCCAGCTCGTACACCGGGGCCCGCAATCAGCCCCAGCATTTT.

The J gene is TRBJ2-3, the V gene TRBV4-1; 9 positions match TRBD2. This CDR3 spans 18 amino acids. Germline values: CDR1 MGHRA, CDR2 YSYEKL. Trimming at V came to 1 base and at J to 0 bases, leaving 8 bases not matched to a gene. CDR3 sequence: CASSQVLGLATSTDTQYF. The CDR3 DNA sequence: TGCGCCAGCAGCCAAGTACTTGGACTAGCGACTAGCACAGATACGCAGTATTTT.

This clonotype was recorded only once. This sequence joins TRBV2 and TRBJ2-5, with D perhaps being TRBD1 or TRBD2 (6 bases each). Trimming took off 7 bases at V and 7 bases at J, with 19 bases between the two ends. CDR3 length: 14 residues. Germline V gene lookup returns CDR1 SNHLY and CDR2 FYNNEI. As DNA, the CDR3 is TGTGCCAGCAATTCCGGGACTGGCAGGGGGACCCAGTACTTC. It specifies CASNSGTGRGTQYF.

This chain joins TRBV2 and TRBJ2-4, with D hard to call. Germline V gene sequence: CDR1 SNHLY, CDR2 FYNNEI. This CDR3 has 17 residues. Trimming removed 5 bases from V and 0 bases from J, with 17 bases in between. This CDR3 reads CASSPAEKALAKNIQYF. The CDR3 DNA reads as TGTGCCAGCAGTCCCGCCGAGAAGGCGCTAGCCAAAAACATTCAGTACTTC. Using reference TRBV2 and TRBJ2-4 for the parts outside the CDR3, the full variable domain is EPEVTQTPSHQVTQMGQEVILRCVPISNHLYFYWYRQILGQKVEFLVSFYNNEISEKSEIFDDQFSVERPDGSNFTLKIRSTKLEDSAMYFCASSPAEKALAKNIQYFGAGTRLSVL.

The chain recombines TRBV5-4 with TRBJ2-7; 11 bases match TRBD1. The V gene end was trimmed by 4 bases and the J gene end by 5 bases; junction bases not matched to a gene: 5. In germline, CDR1 is SGHNT, CDR2 YYREEE (reference sequence). The CDR3 loop spans 14 amino acids. The CDR3 coding sequence is TGTGCCAGCAGCCTGGACAGGGGGCGCGACGAGCAGTACTTC. Amino acid sequence: CASSLDRGRDEQYF. Filled out from reference TRBV5-4 and TRBJ2-7, the complete variable domain reads ETGVTQSPTHLIKTRGQQVTLRCSSQSGHNTVSWYQQALGQGPQFIFQYYREEENGRGNFPPRFSGLQFPNYSSELNVNALELDDSALYLCASSLDRGRDEQYFGPGTRLTVT.

The chain couples TRBV25-1 to TRBJ2-5; a weak D match, TRBD1 (6 bases). Germline lookup yields CDR1 MGHDK and CDR2 SYGVNS. This CDR3 has 14 amino acids. The V end was cut by 3 bases, the J end by 6 bases, with 14 bases between. CDR3 amino acids: CASSDPTGYQTQYF. CDR3 nucleotides: TGTGCCAGCAGTGATCCCACAGGGTATCAGACCCAGTACTTC.